The 10 T cell receptor beta chains below all came from one sample that was sequenced in a study of cytomegalovirus exposure and HLA in healthy donors. Primers for the PCR totalled 60 Vbeta and 13 Jbeta. Generated by immunoSEQ multiplex PCR, the TCRdb table keeps only in-frame clones and is missing some. The table lists about 110,000 clones, almost 70% of them singletons. Source material: PBMCs. The receptors were sampled from a man aged 25 to 40 in good health and CMV-seropositive.

This clone was seen more than once but under ten times. The V and J genes are TRBV11-2 and TRBJ1-1; TRBD1 aligns across 7 bases. Germline V gene lookup returns CDR1 SGHAT and CDR2 FQNNGV. The CDR3 is 16 amino acids. Trimming removed 1 base from V and 1 base from J; junction bases left unmatched: 6. The CDR3 DNA sequence: TGTGCCAGCAGCTTAGTCCCGGGACAGACGAACACTGAAGCTTTCTTT. Protein: CASSLVPGQTNTEAFF.

This clone came up once. V gene TRBV5-4 combines with J gene TRBJ2-6; TRBD2 matches at 8 bases. CDR1 and CDR2 (germline): SGHNT, YYREEE (reference sequence). V lost 4 bases, J lost 4 bases, and 13 bases stayed unmatched. This CDR3 has 18 amino acids. The CDR3 reads CASSPRRGGGPGANVLTF. DNA of the CDR3: TGTGCCAGCAGCCCCCGTCGGGGGGGAGGCCCCGGGGCCAACGTCCTGACTTTC. Variable domain in full (rest from reference TRBV5-4 and TRBJ2-6): ETGVTQSPTHLIKTRGQQVTLRCSSQSGHNTVSWYQQALGQGPQFIFQYYREEENGRGNFPPRFSGLQFPNYSSELNVNALELDDSALYLCASSPRRGGGPGANVLTFGAGSRLTVL.

This clone was found once. The genes are TRBV4-1 and TRBJ2-1, with D possibly TRBD2 on 6 matching bases. V gave up 6 bases and J gave up 5 bases, with 11 bases separating them. This CDR3 is built from 13 residues. Germline V gives CDR1 MGHRA, CDR2 YSYEKL. Here the CDR3 reads CASRRGGDNEQFF. The CDR3 region has the DNA TGCGCCAGCAGGCGAGGAGGGGACAATGAGCAGTTCTTC.

The chain links TRBV27 to TRBJ1-2, with TRBD1 matching over 8 bases. The CDR3 consists of 14 residues. V trimming: 6 bases; J trimming: 2 bases; junction bases outside the gene matches: 5. CDR1 and CDR2 from the germline V gene are MNHEY and SMNVEV (reference sequence). The CDR3 here is CASRIRGPNYGYTF. In DNA, the CDR3 is TGTGCCAGCAGAATCAGGGGGCCGAACTATGGCTACACCTTC.

This chain uses TRBV11-1 with TRBJ2-5, with D maybe TRBD2 (5 bases). The last part of the DNA fits TRBJ2-7 better; the J call may be wrong. The V gene's germline CDR1 is SGHAT and CDR2 FQDESV (reference sequence). The length of the CDR3 is 12 residues. The CDR3 nucleotides are TGTGCCAGCAGCGAGGGCTCCTACGAGCAGTACTTC. Its protein is CASSEGSYEQYF.

The rearrangement joins TRBV7-3 to TRBJ1-1; a possible D gene is TRBD1 (6 bases). Trimming removed 5 bases at V and 0 bases at J, with 13 bases between. Germline V gene sequence: CDR1 SGHTA, CDR2 FQGTGA. The CDR3 spans 15 residues. The CDR3 DNA reads as TGTGCCAGCAGCCGACAGGTTATCGTGAACACTGAAGCTTTCTTT. It is translated as CASSRQVIVNTEAFF.

This chain connects TRBV18 to TRBJ1-5; 9 nucleotides match TRBD1. CDR1 is KGHSH and CDR2 is LQKENI in the germline V gene. The CDR3 loop spans 15 amino acids. Trimming at V came to 3 bases and at J to 6 bases, leaving 6 bases not matched to a gene. The CDR3 loop reads CASSPSRDRVQPQHF. The CDR3 DNA is TGTGCCAGCTCACCCAGCCGGGACAGGGTTCAGCCCCAGCATTTT.

V gene TRBV5-1 combines with J gene TRBJ1-1, with 10 positions matching TRBD1. V shed 4 bases, J shed 3 bases, and the junction held 6 bases outside the gene matches. Germline CDR1 and CDR2: SGHRS and YFSETQ. The CDR3 runs 15 residues. The CDR3 DNA sequence: TGCGCCAGCAGCCCCCGACAGGGGGCGGACACTGAAGCTTTCTTT. Protein sequence: CASSPRQGADTEAFF.

The chain employs TRBV29-1 and TRBJ2-1; 11 bases are shared with TRBD2. Germline CDR1 and CDR2: SQVTM and ANQGSEA. The V gene end was trimmed by 6 bases and the J gene end by 6 bases; junction bases not matched to a gene: 7. The CDR3 sequence is 14 residues long. CDR3 sequence (DNA): TGCAGCGTGGGAACTAGCGGGAGCGGCAATGAGCAGTTCTTC. This sequence encodes CSVGTSGSGNEQFF.

V is TRBV6-6 and J is TRBJ1-1; 8 bases are shared with TRBD1. The junction had 12 bases not matched to a gene; V was cut back by 6 bases and J by 6 bases. Germline V gives CDR1 MNHNY, CDR2 SVGAGI (reference sequence). The CDR3 runs to 15 residues. The DNA for the CDR3 is TGTGCCAGCAGGCGCGACAGGGGATCGGGGGCTGAAGCTTTCTTT. This gives the protein CASRRDRGSGAEAFF.